Each of the 2 T cell receptor beta chains below was sequenced from the same sample in a study of blood T cell repertoires in COVID-19. This table comes from immunoSEQ multiplex PCR, and its TCRdb copy is limited to in-frame clones, with some not included. The table lists about 250,000 clones, approximately 86% of them singletons. The material sequenced was peripheral blood. These receptors all come from a woman in her sixties who had recovered from COVID-19.

V and J are TRBV6-5 and TRBJ2-4; D ambiguous. The CDR3 runs 12 residues. Germline V gives CDR1 MNHEY, CDR2 SVGAGI. The ends were cut back, 2 bases at V and 9 bases at J, with 8 bases in the middle. CDR3 coding DNA: TGTGCCAGCAGTTACGGTCCACTCATTCAGTACTTC. It yields the protein CASSYGPLIQYF.

This sequence joins TRBV15 and TRBJ2-5, with TRBD1 matching over 7 bases. Losses at the gene ends were 0 bases for V and 5 bases for J; bases not matched to a gene: 12. Germline V gives CDR1 LNHNV, CDR2 YYDKDF (reference sequence). The CDR3 contains 17 residues. CDR3 sequence (DNA): TGTGCCACCAGCAGAGACTTTTCGCCAGGGGGATTGGAGACCCAGTACTTC. Translation: CATSRDFSPGGLETQYF.